This T cell receptor beta chain is drawn from a study of blood T cell repertoires in COVID-19. Background on the study: Donors in the United States, Italy and Spain gave samples during acute or convalescent COVID-19. Sample material is recorded as cDNA or gDNA derived from T cells, B-cell-depleted T cells, or PBMCs.

The CDR3 contains 12 residues. The V end was cut by 6 bases, the J end by 11 bases, with 14 bases between. Germline CDR1 and CDR2: MDHEN and SYDVKM. In the original workflow: Researchers report that nucleated cell counts were estimated from reference gene primer amplification. Assay used: immunoSEQ multiplex PCR; TCRdb lists only in-frame clones, some missing. V and J calls and clone size are given by that table; D and trimming were obtained from the DNA. The top ten hold 3.6% of the sample, which has roughly 240,000 clones, 85% to 90% seen once. The sample taken for sequencing was peripheral blood. This receptor was identified in a man in his late teens or twenties with active or convalescent COVID-19. The chain is built from TRBV28 and TRBJ2-1; TRBD2 is a possible D gene (5 bases). The CDR3 region is CASSLSRGKQFF. CDR3 sequence (DNA): TGTGCCAGCAGCCTCTCGAGAGGGAAGCAGTTCTTC.